These 3 T cell receptor beta chains were all obtained from the same sample, sequenced in a study of CD8+CD57+ T cells in acquired aplastic anemia. Sequencing was done on patients that had shown CD8+CD57+ cell expansion by flow cytometry. TCR beta VDJ and CDR3 profiles were obtained from a genomic DNA template. TCRdb re-called the reads with MiXCR, one entry per CDR3 protein. The sample yields 50,000 or so distinct CDR3 sequences, around 50% seen once. Sequenced: sorted CD4+, CD8+, or CD8+CD57+ T cells (not recorded which) from PBMCs. These receptors were obtained from a human donor with aplastic anemia.

V and J are TRBV20-1 and TRBJ2-7; 7 bases fit TRBD1. The CDR3 length is 13 residues. J lost 3 bases, V lost 6 bases, and 8 bases had no gene match. Germline V CDR1 and CDR2: DFQATT, SNEGSKA (reference sequence). CDR3 loop: CSAYTGTDYEQYF. The DNA of the CDR3 is TGCAGTGCCTACACAGGGACAGACTACGAGCAGTACTTC.

The chain couples TRBV19 to TRBJ2-7; 7 bases line up with TRBD2. The germline V gene encodes CDR1 LNHDA and CDR2 SQIVND (reference sequence). V lost 3 bases, J lost 2 bases, and 7 bases stayed unmatched. The length of the CDR3 is 15 residues. This chain's CDR3 is CASSILGGGPYEQYF. The CDR3, as DNA: TGTGCCAGTAGTATCTTGGGCGGGGGACCCTACGAGCAGTACTTC.

The rearrangement uses TRBV10-3 and TRBJ1-3, with D perhaps matching TRBD1 (6 bases). The CDR3 consists of 15 residues. The V end lost 11 bases, the J end lost 4 bases, and 21 bases lay between the germline ends. Germline-derived CDR1 and CDR2 are ENHRY and SYGVKD. The CDR3 DNA reads TGTGCCTCGGGCCCAGGGGAAGGGTCGGGAAACACCATATATTTT. Residues: CASGPGEGSGNTIYF.